This note documents a single T cell receptor beta chain sequence. There is no known antigen for this receptor. Base qualities are not provided; no much larger clone lies one nucleotide away. The sample is drawn from a study of T cells in tuberculosis (dated by TCRdb to 2016 to 2019). Regarding the study in general: In the study, CD1B tetramers and high-throughput TCR immunosequencing were combined to characterize T cells specific for the mycobacterial lipid antigen glucose monomycolate (GMM). With ten people per group, a South African clinical cohort compared IGRA-negative adolescents, IGRA-positive adolescents with latent tuberculosis, and adults with active tuberculosis.

At study entry, adolescents were screened for latent tuberculosis infection using a tuberculin skin test and the QuantiFERON-TB GOLD In-Tube IGRA. Immunosequencing was performed on unsorted cryopreserved PBMC, with around 100,000 T cells per clinical donor covered on average. Eleven high schools in the Worcester region of the Western Cape, South Africa, served as enrollment sites for adolescents aged 12 to 18 years. Ten or so M. tuberculosis-infected adolescents and ten uninfected adolescents were selected, with the two groups matched for age and sex. Adolescent PBMC were isolated from freshly drawn heparinized blood by density centrifugation and cryopreserved. Study-wide findings and limitations: The smaller NN-distances in active tuberculosis patients were driven in part by shorter CDR3-alpha lengths, while the difference seen for TCR-beta was not statistically significant. Active tuberculosis TCR-alpha repertoires showed smaller mean NN-distances to GMM-specific TCRs than IGRA-negative controls, suggesting clonal expansion of these TCRs. Clinical samples were selected based on which cryopreserved specimens were available, and the active tuberculosis cases were adults whereas the controls were adolescents. An accuracy of 87% (AUROC approximately 0.91) was reached by a classifier using the diverse GMM-specific repertoire, compared with about 70% accuracy when GEM motif frequencies were used.

CDR1 and CDR2 are drawn from the germline V gene: LGHNA, YSLEER. The CDR3 runs 17 residues from the cysteine to the phenylalanine. Only CDR3 DNA is held: 51 bases, read in frame from base 1. Compared with germline, V lacks 1 base and J lacks 0 bases; bases without a gene match: 5. The immunoSEQ multiplex PCR assay was used to generate TCR libraries, with TCR-beta and/or TCR-alpha/delta assays applied to each sample. The Illumina high-throughput platform was used to sequence the amplified TCR libraries. The original methods were these. Clustering and dimensionality reduction relied on pairwise TCRdist distances among GMM-specific receptors from T cells that were either sorted ex vivo or expanded in vitro. Each clinical repertoire received a mean NN-distance score, defined as the average TCRdist to the nearest 10% of tetramer-positive reference sequences. To compute GEM TCR motif frequency, the fraction of unique TCRs matching known GEM sequences by V/J usage and CDR3 length was calculated. Linear discriminant analysis with leave-one-out cross-validation, implemented in scikit-learn, was used to classify active tuberculosis. The table comes from immuneACCESS by way of TCRdb, which keeps in-frame sequences with V and J called. Part of the clones is missing from these tables; in studies checked, under half for an unresolved V gene and the rest for unknown reasons. For V, J and clone size, that table is used; D and trimming come from the DNA. This sample is represented by 40,000 to 50,000 clones; approximately 95% of them were singletons. The top ten constitute 3% to 4.5% of the sample.

This TCR came from a donor aged 10 to 29 with latent tuberculosis or without tuberculosis infection. The sample was PBMCs. This sequence uses TRBV4-3 and TRBJ2-1; TRBD2 agrees with 8 junctional bases. The CDR3 loop reads CASSQGMSGSSYNEQFF. Read as DNA, the sequence is TGCGCCAGCAGCCAAGGGATGAGCGGGAGCTCCTACAATGAGCAGTTCTTC.